This T cell receptor (beta chain) was found in a study of cytomegalovirus exposure and HLA in healthy donors. The wider study: The 120 or so validation repertoires, a later analysis reported, used the same platform as the 666 first-cohort repertoires. Study-wide points: The CMV antigen specificity of a few CMV-associated chains was confirmed through in vitro analysis.

This clone was counted only a few times. The antigen is undetermined. The CDR3 has 12 residues. Trimming removed 6 bases at V and 4 bases at J, with 7 bases between. Looked up from germline, CDR1 is KGHSH and CDR2 is LQKENI. Profiling relied on immunoSEQ multiplex PCR, and the TCRdb table lists in-frame clones only, not all of them. Of around 300,000 clones in the sample, roughly nine tenths were seen once. This TCR was recovered from a woman aged 30 to 39 in good health and CMV-seropositive. The V call is TRBV18, the J call TRBJ1-5, with D possibly being TRBD1 (6 bases). Sequences were obtained from PBMCs. The CDR3 loop is CASSTGNQPQHF. The CDR3 nucleotides are TGTGCCAGCTCGACAGGAAATCAGCCCCAGCATTTT. Filled out from reference TRBV18 and TRBJ1-5, the complete variable domain reads NAGVMQNPRHLVRRRGQEARLRCSPMKGHSHVYWYRQLPEEGLKFMVYLQKENIIDESGMPKERFSAEFPKEGPSILRIQQVVRGDSAAYFCASSTGNQPQHFGDGTRLSIL.